The next 7 T cell receptor beta chains were all read from a single sample in a study of T cell clonality in common variable immunodeficiency. Study outcomes and limitations: Fewer deletions and N-nucleotide insertions were reportedly seen in common variable immunodeficiency TCR beta sequences.

Antigens for these TCRs are unknown. The data were produced by immunoSEQ multiplex PCR, yet TCRdb's version contains in-frame clones alone and is incomplete. The table gives roughly 16,000 clones; the top ten clones make up just under 5% of it. The sample consisted of peripheral blood mononuclear cells. Every receptor here comes from a human donor with common variable immunodeficiency.

A word on this clone: The CDR3 goes on 3 residues after the read ends, and that part is filled in from the germline J gene. The chain is built from TRBV5-1 and TRBJ2-1; perhaps TRBD2 as D (7 bases). Trimming stripped 2 bases from V and 9 bases from J, with 9 bases between. CDR1 and CDR2 (germline): SGHRS, YFSETQ. The CDR3 extends over 12 amino acids. Incomplete CDR3 DNA: TGCGCCAGCAGCTTAGGGGGGGGTGAG. Protein: CASSLGGGE. The whole CDR3 reads CASSLGGGEQFF. Full variable domain (remainder filled in from reference TRBV5-1 and TRBJ2-1): KAGVTQTPRYLIKTRGQQVTLSCSPISGHRSVSWYQQTPGQGLQFLFEYFSETQRNKGNFPGRFSGRQFSNSRSEMNVSTLELGDSALYLCASSLGGGEQFFGPGTRLTVL.

This clone shows up as medium-sized by frequency. The DNA ends 3 residues before the CDR3 does, and the rest of the CDR3 is filled in from the germline J gene. The chain links TRBV2 to TRBJ1-5; D ambiguous. The CDR3 contains 15 residues. Trimming pared 6 bases from V and 0 bases from J, leaving 12 bases between. Germline V gene sequence: CDR1 SNHLY, CDR2 FYNNEI. The CDR3 bases that were read are TGTGCCAGCAGCTTGGGCTCGCTTAGCAATCAGCCC. It yields the protein CASSLGSLSNQP. In full, the CDR3 is CASSLGSLSNQPQHF.

Concerning this clone: The CDR3 goes on 3 residues after the read ends, and that part is filled in from the germline J gene. This chain connects TRBV6-1 to TRBJ1-6, with TRBD1 matching over 8 bases. The V segment lost 6 bases and the J segment 10 bases; nucleotides outside the gene matches: 8. In germline, CDR1 is MNHNS, CDR2 SASEGT. The CDR3 loop spans 14 amino acids. CDR3 protein: CASRETGTGSPLHF. The DNA read from the CDR3 is TGTGCCAGCAGAGAAACAGGGACAGGCTCACCC.

A word on this clone: The read terminates 3 residues before the CDR3 end, so the remaining end is supplied by the germline J gene. J is TRBJ2-7 and V is TRBV11-3, with a tentative D call TRBD1 (6 bases). The CDR3 has 14 amino acids. Germline assignment: CDR1 SGHNT and CDR2 YENEEA. Trimming left V 5 bases short and J 2 bases short, with 13 bases between. CDR3 in amino acids: CASSGRDKPYEQYF. The sequenced part of the CDR3 DNA is TGTGCCAGCAGCGGCCGGGACAAACCCTACGAG.

To note about this clone: The sequence runs out 3 residues before the end of the CDR3; the remainder is reconstructed from the germline J gene. J is TRBJ2-1 and V is TRBV20-1; TRBD2 matches at 11 bases. This CDR3 is built from 14 residues. V was pared by 6 bases and J by 9 bases, with 10 bases of the junction left unmatched. CDR1 and CDR2 from the germline V gene are DFQATT and SNEGSKA (reference sequence). The CDR3 loop is CSATISGRVGEQFF. CDR3 DNA (partial): TGCAGTGCAACCATTAGCGGGAGGGTGGGTGAG.

CDR3 bases read: TGTGCCAGCAGTTCTCCGGGGACCGGGGAG. Amino acids: CASSSPGTGE. The full CDR3 protein is CASSSPGTGELFF. This rearrangement joins TRBV7-7 to TRBJ2-2, with D perhaps TRBD2 (5 bases). From the germline J gene comes the end of the CDR3, since the read stops 3 residues before it. The V end was cut by 6 bases, the J end by 5 bases, with 10 bases between. The germline V gene has CDR1 SSHAT and CDR2 FNYEAQ (reference sequence). The CDR3 covers 13 residues.

On this clone itself: The CDR3 extends 3 residues past the end of the read, so its final part is completed from the germline J gene. The gene calls are TRBV10-2 and TRBJ2-7; 10 bases map to TRBD2. This CDR3 spans 17 amino acids. Germline loops: CDR1 WSHSY, CDR2 SAAADI. The junction had 11 bases not matched to a gene; V was cut back by 0 bases and J by 6 bases. The covered CDR3 bases are TGCGCCAGCAGTGAGTCGCGCGCCAGCGGGAGGGCCCTCGAG. It codes for CASSESRASGRALE. The whole CDR3 region reads CASSESRASGRALEQYF.